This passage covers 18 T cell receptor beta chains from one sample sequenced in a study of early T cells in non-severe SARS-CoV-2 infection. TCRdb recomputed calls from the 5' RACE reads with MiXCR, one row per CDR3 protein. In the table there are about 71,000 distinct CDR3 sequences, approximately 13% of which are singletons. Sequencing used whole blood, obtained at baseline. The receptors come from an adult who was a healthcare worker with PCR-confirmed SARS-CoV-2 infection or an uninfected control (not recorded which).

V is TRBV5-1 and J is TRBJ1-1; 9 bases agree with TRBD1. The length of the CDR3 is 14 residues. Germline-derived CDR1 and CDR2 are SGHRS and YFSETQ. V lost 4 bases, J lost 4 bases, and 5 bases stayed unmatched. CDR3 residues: CASSRVDRGTEAFF. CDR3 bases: TGCGCCAGCAGCCGGGTGGACAGGGGCACTGAAGCTTTCTTT.

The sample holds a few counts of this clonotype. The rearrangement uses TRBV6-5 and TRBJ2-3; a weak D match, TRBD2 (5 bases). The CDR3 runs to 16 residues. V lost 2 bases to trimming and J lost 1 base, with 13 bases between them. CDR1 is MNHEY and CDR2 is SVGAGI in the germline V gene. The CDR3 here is CASSYEGKGGTDTQYF. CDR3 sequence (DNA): TGTGCCAGCAGTTACGAAGGAAAGGGAGGCACAGATACGCAGTATTTT.

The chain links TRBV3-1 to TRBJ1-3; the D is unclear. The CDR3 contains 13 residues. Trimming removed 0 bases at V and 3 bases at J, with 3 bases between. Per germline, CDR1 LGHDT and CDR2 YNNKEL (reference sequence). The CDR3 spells CASSQDLGNTIYF. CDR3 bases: TGTGCCAGCAGCCAAGACCTTGGAAACACCATATATTTT.

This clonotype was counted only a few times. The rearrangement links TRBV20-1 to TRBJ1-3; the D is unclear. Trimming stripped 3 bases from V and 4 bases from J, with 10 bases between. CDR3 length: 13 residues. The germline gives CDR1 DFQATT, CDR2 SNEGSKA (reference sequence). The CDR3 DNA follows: TGCAGTGCTAGGCCCCCCGCCGGAAACACCATATATTTT. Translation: CSARPPAGNTIYF.

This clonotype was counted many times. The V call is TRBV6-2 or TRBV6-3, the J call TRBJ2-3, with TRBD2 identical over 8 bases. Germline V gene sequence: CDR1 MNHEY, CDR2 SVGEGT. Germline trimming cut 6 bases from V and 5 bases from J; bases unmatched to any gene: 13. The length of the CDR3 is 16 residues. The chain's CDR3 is CASSERGGRWGDTQYF. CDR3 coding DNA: TGTGCCAGCAGCGAACGGGGGGGCAGGTGGGGAGATACGCAGTATTTT.

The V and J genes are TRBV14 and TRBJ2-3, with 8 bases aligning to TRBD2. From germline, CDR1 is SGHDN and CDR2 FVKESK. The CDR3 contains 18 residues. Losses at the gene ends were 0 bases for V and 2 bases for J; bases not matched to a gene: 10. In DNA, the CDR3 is TGTGCCAGCAGCCAAGAGTGGGCGGGGGGCCCTTACACAGATACGCAGTATTTT. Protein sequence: CASSQEWAGGPYTDTQYF.

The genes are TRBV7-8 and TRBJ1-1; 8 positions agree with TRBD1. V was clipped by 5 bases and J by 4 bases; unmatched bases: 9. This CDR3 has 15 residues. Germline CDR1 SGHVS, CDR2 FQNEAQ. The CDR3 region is CASSLLGQGATEAFF. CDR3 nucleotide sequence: TGTGCCAGCAGCCTCCTGGGGCAGGGGGCCACTGAAGCTTTCTTT.

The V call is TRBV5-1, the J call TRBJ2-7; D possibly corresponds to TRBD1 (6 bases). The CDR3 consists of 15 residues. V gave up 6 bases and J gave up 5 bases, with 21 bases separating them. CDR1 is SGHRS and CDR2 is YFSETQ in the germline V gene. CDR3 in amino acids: CASTSLGRGGDEQYF. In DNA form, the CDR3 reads TGCGCCAGCACCTCCCTGGGCAGGGGCGGAGACGAGCAGTACTTC.

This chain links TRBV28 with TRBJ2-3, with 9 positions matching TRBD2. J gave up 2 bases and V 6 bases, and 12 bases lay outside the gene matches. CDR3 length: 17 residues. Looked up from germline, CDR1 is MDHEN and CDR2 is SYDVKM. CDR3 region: CASRLKGLAGPTDTQYF. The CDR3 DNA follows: TGTGCCAGCAGACTGAAGGGGCTAGCGGGACCCACAGATACGCAGTATTTT. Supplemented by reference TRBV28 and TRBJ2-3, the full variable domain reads DVKVTQSSRYLVKRTGEKVFLECVQDMDHENMFWYRQDPGLGLRLIYFSYDVKMKEKGDIPEGYSVSREKKERFSLILESASTNQTSMYLCASRLKGLAGPTDTQYFGPGTRLTVL.

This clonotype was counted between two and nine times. This CDR3 reads CASSPPGRHNSPLHF. As DNA, the CDR3 is TGTGCCAGCAGCCCCCCAGGAAGGCATAATTCACCCCTCCACTTT. V usage is TRBV13 and J usage is TRBJ1-6; D unclear. Trimming took 5 bases from V and 5 from J, leaving 13 bases between them. This CDR3 has 15 amino acids. The germline gives CDR1 PRHDT, CDR2 FYEKMQ (reference sequence). The entire variable domain, with the rest obtained from reference TRBV13 and TRBJ1-6, is as follows: AAGVIQSPRHLIKEKRETATLKCYPIPRHDTVYWYQQGPGQDPQFLISFYEKMQSDKGSIPDRFSAQQFSDYHSELNMSSLELGDSALYFCASSPPGRHNSPLHFGNGTRLTVT.

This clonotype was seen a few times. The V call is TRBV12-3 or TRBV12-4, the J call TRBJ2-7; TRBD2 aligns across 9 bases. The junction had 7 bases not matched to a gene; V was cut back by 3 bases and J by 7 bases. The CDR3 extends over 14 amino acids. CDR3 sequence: CASSFGLAGSEQYF. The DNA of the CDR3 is TGTGCCAGCAGTTTTGGGCTAGCGGGGTCGGAGCAGTACTTC.

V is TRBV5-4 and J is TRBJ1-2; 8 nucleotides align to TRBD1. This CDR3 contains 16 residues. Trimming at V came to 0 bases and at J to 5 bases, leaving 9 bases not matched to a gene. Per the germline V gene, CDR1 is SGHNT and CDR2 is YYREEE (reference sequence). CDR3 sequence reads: CASSLVDRGPRYGYTF. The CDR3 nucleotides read TGTGCCAGCAGCTTGGTCGACAGGGGCCCACGATATGGCTACACCTTC.

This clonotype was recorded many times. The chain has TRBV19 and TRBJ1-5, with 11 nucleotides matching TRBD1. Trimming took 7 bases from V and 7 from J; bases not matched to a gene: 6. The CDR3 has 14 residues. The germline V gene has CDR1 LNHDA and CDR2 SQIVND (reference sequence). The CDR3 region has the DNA TGTGCCAGTATCGGGGACAGGGGGTGGCAGCCCCAGCATTTT. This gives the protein CASIGDRGWQPQHF.

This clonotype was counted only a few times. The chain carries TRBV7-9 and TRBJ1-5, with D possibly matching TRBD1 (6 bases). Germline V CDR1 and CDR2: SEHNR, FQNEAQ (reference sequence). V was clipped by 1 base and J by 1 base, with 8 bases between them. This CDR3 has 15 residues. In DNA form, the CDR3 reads TGTGCCAGCAGCTTAGGCAGGGGCAGCAATCAGCCCCAGCATTTT. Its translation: CASSLGRGSNQPQHF.

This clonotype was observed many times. This chain's CDR3 is CASSLGQGRQNIQYF. The CDR3 coding sequence is TGTGCCAGCAGCTTGGGACAGGGGAGGCAAAACATTCAGTACTTC. This rearrangement joins TRBV6-2 or TRBV6-3 to TRBJ2-4; 10 bases are a match to TRBD1. CDR3 size: 15 residues. The germline V gene has CDR1 MNHEY and CDR2 SVGEGT. Trimming cost V 6 bases and J 5 bases; bases outside gene matches: 7.

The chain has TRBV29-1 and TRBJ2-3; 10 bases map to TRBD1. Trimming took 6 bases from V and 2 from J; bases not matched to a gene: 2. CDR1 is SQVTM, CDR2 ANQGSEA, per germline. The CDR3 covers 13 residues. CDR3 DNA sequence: TGCAGCGTAGGACAGGGGGACACAGATACGCAGTATTTT. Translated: CSVGQGDTDTQYF.

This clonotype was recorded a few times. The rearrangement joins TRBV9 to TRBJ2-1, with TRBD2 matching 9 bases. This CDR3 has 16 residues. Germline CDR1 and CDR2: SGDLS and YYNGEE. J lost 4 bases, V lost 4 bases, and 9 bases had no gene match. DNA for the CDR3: TGTGCCAGCAGCCCAGAAGCGGGGGGACGATACAATGAGCAGTTCTTC. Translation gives CASSPEAGGRYNEQFF.

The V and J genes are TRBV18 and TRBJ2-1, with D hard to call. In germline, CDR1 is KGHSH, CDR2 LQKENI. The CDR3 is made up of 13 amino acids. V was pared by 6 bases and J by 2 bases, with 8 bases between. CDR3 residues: CASSPSPYNEQFF. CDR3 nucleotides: TGTGCCAGCTCCCCCTCCCCCTACAATGAGCAGTTCTTC.